The 6 T cell receptor beta chains below all came from one sample that was sequenced in a study of naive and memory T cell subsets. TCR cDNA received a 3' ligated oligonucleotide that carried a UMI. The SP2 primer and nested alpha and beta constant region primers amplified ligated cDNA in four rounds. TCRdb re-analysed the 5' RACE reads in MiXCR, keeping a single row per CDR3 protein. The sample has roughly 56,000 distinct CDR3 sequences, 7.2% seen once. Receptors originate from a male donor in good health.

The gene calls are TRBV6-6 and TRBJ2-2; TRBD2 aligns across 7 bases. CDR1 and CDR2 (germline): MNHNY, SVGAGI (reference sequence). With 2 bases clipped from V and 6 bases from J, the junction kept 9 bases outside the gene matches. CDR3 length: 16 amino acids. CDR3 sequence reads: CASSYGAGVDAGELFF. In DNA, the CDR3 is TGTGCCAGCAGTTACGGGGCGGGAGTCGACGCCGGGGAGCTGTTTTTT.

This clonotype was counted only a few times. The chain has TRBV18 and TRBJ1-1; TRBD1 matches 9 bases. This CDR3 is 15 amino acids long. Germline assignment: CDR1 KGHSH and CDR2 LQKENI. The V gene end was trimmed by 7 bases and the J gene end by 1 base; junction bases not matched to a gene: 7. The CDR3 DNA sequence: TGTGCCAGCTTTGAACAGGGGGCTCCGAACACTGAAGCTTTCTTT. Protein: CASFEQGAPNTEAFF.

The CDR3 region is CSDVTGDNEKLFF. CDR3 nucleotides: TGCAGCGACGTGACAGGGGATAATGAAAAACTGTTTTTT. The V and J genes are TRBV29-1 and TRBJ1-4; 8 bases line up with TRBD1. Germline CDR1 is SQVTM and CDR2 is ANQGSEA. The V segment lost 7 bases and the J segment 4 bases; nucleotides outside the gene matches: 5. The CDR3 contains 13 residues.

The chain couples TRBV29-1 to TRBJ2-1; 9 bases align to TRBD2. V was clipped by 7 bases and J by 5 bases; unmatched bases: 15. The CDR3 is made up of 16 amino acids. Germline CDR1 SQVTM, CDR2 ANQGSEA. The CDR3 DNA reads as TGCAGCGCCCGAGCGCGCCTAGCGGGGAGGGACAATGAGCAGTTCTTC. Protein product: CSARARLAGRDNEQFF.

In its sample, this clonotype was seen a few times. The chain employs TRBV25-1 and TRBJ2-3, with TRBD2 matching over 11 bases. V lost 8 bases and J lost 4; bases outside the gene matches: 11. In germline, CDR1 is MGHDK, CDR2 SYGVNS. This CDR3 comprises 16 residues. CDR3 protein: CASGTLAGGGADTQYF. In DNA form, the CDR3 reads TGTGCCAGCGGTACCCTAGCGGGAGGAGGGGCAGATACGCAGTATTTT.

At least ten counts were recorded for this clonotype. This chain uses TRBV2 with TRBJ1-1; D perhaps matches TRBD1 (5 bases). The germline V and J ends were trimmed by 7 bases and 3 bases, with 15 bases remaining between them. Germline V gene data show CDR1 as SNHLY and CDR2 as FYNNEI. The CDR3 is 14 amino acids. This CDR3 is CASNPRGADTEAFF. CDR3 DNA: TGTGCCAGCAATCCGCGTGGGGCGGACACTGAAGCTTTCTTT.